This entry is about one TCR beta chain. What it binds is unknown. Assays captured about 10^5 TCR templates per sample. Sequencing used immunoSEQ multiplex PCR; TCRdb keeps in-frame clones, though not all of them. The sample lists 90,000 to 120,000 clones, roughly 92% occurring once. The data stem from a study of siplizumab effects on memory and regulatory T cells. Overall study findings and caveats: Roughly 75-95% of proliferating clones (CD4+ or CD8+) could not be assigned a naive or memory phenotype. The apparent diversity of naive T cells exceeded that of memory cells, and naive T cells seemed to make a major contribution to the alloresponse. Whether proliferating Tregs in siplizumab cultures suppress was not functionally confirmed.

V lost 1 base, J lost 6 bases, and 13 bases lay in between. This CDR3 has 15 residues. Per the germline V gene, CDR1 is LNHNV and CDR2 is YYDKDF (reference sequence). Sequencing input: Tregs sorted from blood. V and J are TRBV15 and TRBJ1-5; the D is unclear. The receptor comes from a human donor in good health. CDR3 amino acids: CATSRGLGYGQPQHF. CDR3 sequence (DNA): TGTGCCACCAGCAGAGGATTGGGTTACGGTCAGCCCCAGCATTTT. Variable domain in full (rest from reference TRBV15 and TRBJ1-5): DAMVIQNPRYQVTQFGKPVTLSCSQTLNHNVMYWYQQKSSQAPKLLFHYYDKDFNNEADTPDNFQSRRPNTSFCFLDIRSPGLGDTAMYLCATSRGLGYGQPQHFGDGTRLSIL.